This entry features one TCR beta chain sequence. Its antigen is still unknown. Single viable CD3+CD4+CD8-CD45RO+ cells were sorted as the memory CD4+ T cells. Method: immunoSEQ multiplex PCR; TCRdb's copy keeps in-frame clones and lacks some. Among about 50,000 clones listed, 60% to 80% were seen once. CDR1 is LNHDA and CDR2 is SQIVND in the germline V gene (reference sequence). V lost 2 bases, J lost 7 bases, and 14 bases lay in between. CDR3 length: 15 amino acids. The data were obtained in a study of memory CD4+ T cells and cytomegalovirus serostatus. Regarding the study as a whole: The CMV-associated TCR signature appears largely within the CD4+ memory repertoire. Of under 200 reported CMV TCRbeta sequences, roughly 70 were found in memory CD4+ repertoires.

The receptor was isolated from an adult in good health and CMV-seronegative. The chain employs TRBV19 and TRBJ2-2; D not resolved. The sequencing sample was made of memory CD4+ T cells from blood. The CDR3 DNA sequence: TGTGCCAGTAGTATAAGTCCTGGGAAGGGCGGGGAGCTGTTTTTT. Translation: CASSISPGKGGELFF.